These T cell receptor beta chains were read from a single sample in a study of blood T cells in healthy people across ages. TCRdb reanalysed the 5' RACE reads using MiXCR and keeps one entry per CDR3 protein. The sample holds over 750,000 distinct CDR3 sequences, just under 25% seen once. The same data also went into a second study, on T cells of mothers and their children.

Sequenced: blood. The receptors were sampled from a boy younger than 18 in good health. CDR3s include the opening cysteine and the closing phenylalanine or tryptophan. D genes are given only for firm matches. The size of a clone is reported for some rows only, either as once, few or many, or as a class for expanded clones.

TRBJ2-1 | NA | TRBV10-1 | NA | TGCGCCAGCAGTGCATCAGGGGTCAGCGCCTGCAATGAGCAGTTCTTC | CASSASGVSACNEQFF
TRBJ1-2 | NA | TRBV3-1 | NA | TGTGCCAGCAGCCAAGTGTCGGGGAATCCAACCTTC | CASSQVSGNPTF
TRBJ2-1 | NA | TRBV29-1 | NA | TGCAGCGTAATGACTCAGGAGCAGTTCTTC | CSVMTQEQFF
TRBJ2-3 | NA | TRBV25-1 | TRBD2 | TGTGCCAGCAGAGGCGGGAGGGCCGCAGATACGCAGTATTTT | CASRGGRAADTQYF
TRBJ2-1 | NA | TRBV6-5 | NA | TGTGCCAGCAGTCTCGTGGGTGAGCACAATGAGCAGTTCTTC | CASSLVGEHNEQFF
TRBJ2-7 | few | TRBV20-1 | TRBD1 | TGCAGTGCTAGAGATTCCCTCCGACAGGGGGCTAACTACGAGCAGTACTTC | CSARDSLRQGANYEQYF
TRBJ2-7 | few | TRBV6-2/TRBV6-3 | TRBD2 | TGTGCCAGCAGATGGACTAGCGGGAGTTACGACGAGCAGTACTTC | CASRWTSGSYDEQYF
TRBJ2-7 | few | TRBV11-3 | TRBD1 | TGTGCCAGCAGCTTAGGAGGGGACAGGGGGTACGAGCAGTACTTC | CASSLGGDRGYEQYF
TRBJ2-2 | few | TRBV11-1 | NA | TGTGCCAGCAGTCGTTACACCGGGGAGCTGTTTTTT | CASSRYTGELFF
TRBJ1-1 | few | TRBV27 | NA | TGTGCCAGCAGTTTATTCGGCAGGATGAACACTGAAGCTTTCTTT | CASSLFGRMNTEAFF
TRBJ2-7 | NA | TRBV7-9 | NA | TGTGCCAGCAGCTTAGGGCCTAGTGACCTCTACGAGCAGTACTTC | CASSLGPSDLYEQYF
TRBJ2-7 | few | TRBV20-1 | NA | TGCAGTGCTTATGACAGCCCCCTGGGCGAGCAGTACTTC | CSAYDSPLGEQYF
TRBJ2-7 | many | TRBV5-5 | TRBD1 | TGTGCCAGCAGTTGGACAGGGGCCGAGCAGTACTTC | CASSWTGAEQYF
TRBJ1-2 | NA | TRBV9 | NA | TGTGCCAGCAGCGCGGGTATAGGGATGGACTATGGCTACACCTTC | CASSAGIGMDYGYTF
TRBJ1-6 | NA | TRBV28 | NA | TGTGCCAGCAGGTACCAACAGGGAGTAAGGTCACCCCTCCACTTT | CASRYQQGVRSPLHF
TRBJ2-7 | few | TRBV6-2/TRBV6-3 | TRBD1 | TGTGCCAGCAGTTTCGACGGGACAGATTTCTACGAGCAGTACTTC | CASSFDGTDFYEQYF
TRBJ2-1 | NA | TRBV20-1 | TRBD2 | TGCAGTGCTAGAGATGTAGAGGCTAGCGGGAGGTCCAATGAGCAGTTCTTC | CSARDVEASGRSNEQFF
TRBJ2-1 | few | TRBV20-1 | TRBD2 | TGCAGTGCCTTATTGACTAGCCCAGGGAGTAATGAGCAGTTCTTC | CSALLTSPGSNEQFF
TRBJ2-1 | NA | TRBV20-1 | TRBD2 | TGCAGTGCTAGATCTCGACTAGCGGGTGACCGTATGGAGTTCTTC | CSARSRLAGDRMEFF
TRBJ2-1 | NA | TRBV11-1 | NA | TGTGCCAGCAGCTTAATCAAAATCGACAATGAGCAGTTCTTC | CASSLIKIDNEQFF
TRBJ2-1 | few | TRBV29-1 | NA | TGCAGCGTATACACCATCCTAGTGGGCTCCTACAATGAGCAGTTCTTC | CSVYTILVGSYNEQFF
TRBJ2-7 | few | TRBV9 | TRBD2 | TGTGCCAGCAGCGTAGGGACTGGAGCGGGAGCCTACGAGCAGTACTTC | CASSVGTGAGAYEQYF
TRBJ1-6 | NA | TRBV13 | NA | TGTGCCAGCAGCTTACAGACCGAAGGGTCGAATAACGATTCACCCCTCCACTTT | CASSLQTEGSNNDSPLHF
TRBJ2-1 | NA | TRBV7-9 | NA | TGTGCCAGCAGCTTAAGCAGGGCCAATGAGCAGTTCTTC | CASSLSRANEQFF
TRBJ1-2 | NA | TRBV20-1 | NA | TGCAGTGCCCCGGCGGGGGGAAGAACTAACTATGGCTACACCTTC | CSAPAGGRTNYGYTF
TRBJ2-7 | many | TRBV4-2 | TRBD2 | TGTGCCAGCAGCCACTCCGGGACTAGCTCCTACGAGCAGTACTTC | CASSHSGTSSYEQYF
TRBJ2-2 | few | TRBV2 | TRBD1 | TGTGCCGGAAGACAGGGGGCGAACACCGGGGAGCTGTTTTTT | CAGRQGANTGELFF
TRBJ2-5 | few | TRBV28 | NA | TGTGCCAGCAGCACCACAGCAAAAGAGACCCAGTACTTC | CASSTTAKETQYF
TRBJ2-7 | once | TRBV20-1 | TRBD2 | TGCAGTGCTCTTCGACTAGCGGGAGCCCTCTCCTACGAGCAGTACTTC | CSALRLAGALSYEQYF
TRBJ2-7 | few | TRBV10-3 | NA | TGTGCCATCAGTGATTCGATAGCGGAGGGGTCCTACGAGCAGTACTTC | CAISDSIAEGSYEQYF
TRBJ1-1 | few | TRBV6-2/TRBV6-3 | NA | TGTGCCAGCAAGAACACTGAAGCTTTCTTT | CASKNTEAFF
TRBJ1-4 | once | TRBV6-5 | NA | TGTGCCAGCAGTTTACTTTCAGAGGTGGGGGGTGAAAAACTGTTTTTT | CASSLLSEVGGEKLFF
TRBJ1-5 | few | TRBV7-2 | NA | TGTGCCAGCAGCTTAACCTCAGACAGCCTCAATCGGCCCCAGCATTTT | CASSLTSDSLNRPQHF
TRBJ2-7 | NA | TRBV4-1 | NA | TGCGCCAGCAGCCAACTCGGGGCATCCTACGAGCAGTACTTC | CASSQLGASYEQYF
TRBJ2-1 | NA | TRBV7-9 | NA | TGTGCCAGCAGCTTAGCGGAGGTGATCTCCTACAATGAGCAGTTCTTC | CASSLAEVISYNEQFF
TRBJ1-4 | NA | TRBV7-9 | NA | TGTGCCAGCAGCCACCGGGACACAGAAGAAAAACTGTTTTTT | CASSHRDTEEKLFF
TRBJ2-5 | few | TRBV7-3 | NA | TGTGCCAGCAGCAGAGGGTCCGCGGGAAGGGAGACCCAGTACTTC | CASSRGSAGRETQYF
TRBJ2-7 | few | TRBV28 | TRBD1 | TGTGCCAGCAGTTTAGGAACCCAGGGGGACGAGCAGTACTTC | CASSLGTQGDEQYF
TRBJ2-5 | NA | TRBV10-3 | TRBD1 | TGTGCCATCAGTAACACACAGGGGTCAGAGACCCAGTACTTC | CAISNTQGSETQYF
TRBJ2-1 | few | TRBV11-2 | NA | TGTGCCAGCAGCCCCGGGAGTTTGGATGAGCAGTTCTTC | CASSPGSLDEQFF
TRBJ2-5 | few | TRBV20-1 | NA | TGCAGTGCTAGAGCCCTCCGGGGCAGTAGGGGTGGAGAGACCCAGTACTTC | CSARALRGSRGGETQYF
TRBJ2-7 | few | TRBV7-2 | NA | TGTGCCAGCAGCTTAGGGACAGACCCCTACGAGCAGTACTTC | CASSLGTDPYEQYF
TRBJ2-2 | few | TRBV29-1 | NA | TGCAGCGTTGGGGGGCGCAGGGTCGGGGAGCTGTTTTTT | CSVGGRRVGELFF
TRBJ1-4 | NA | TRBV7-2 | NA | TGTGCCAGCAGCTTACGAGGGACTAATGAAAAACTGTTTTTT | CASSLRGTNEKLFF
TRBJ2-2 | few | TRBV6-5 | TRBD1 | TGTGCCAGCAGTTACACAGGGGGTGGAACCGGGGAGCTGTTTTTT | CASSYTGGGTGELFF